A selection of T cell receptor beta chains follows, all from one sample in a study of T cell responses to AZD1222 COVID-19 vaccine. Clones were sequenced by immunoSEQ multiplex PCR, and TCRdb holds only the in-frame ones, with some missing. Found here are about 200,000 clones, over 85% of them singletons; the top ten hold roughly 0.99%. Sequences were derived from peripheral blood, sampled 28 days after the second AZD1222 dose. The receptors derive from an adult who received the AZD1222 COVID-19 vaccine. Each CDR3 is given with its conserved first and last residue.

j_gene: TRBJ1-6
v_gene: TRBV14
CDR3aa: CASSQAGTNNSPLHF

j_gene: TRBJ2-1
v_gene: TRBV7-2
CDR3aa: CASSLVRASTYNEQFF

j_gene: TRBJ2-7
v_gene: TRBV29-1
CDR3aa: CSVEGTTGTTYEQYF

j_gene: TRBJ2-7
v_gene: TRBV7-2
CDR3aa: CASSPARTEYEQYF

j_gene: TRBJ2-1
v_gene: TRBV4-1
CDR3aa: CASSQDALGAYNEQFF

j_gene: TRBJ2-7
v_gene: TRBV5-1
CDR3aa: CASSLASGHPVDEQYF

j_gene: TRBJ1-2
v_gene: TRBV11-2
CDR3aa: CASSIGLLDYGYTF

j_gene: TRBJ2-7
v_gene: TRBV28
CDR3aa: CASSDYEQYF

j_gene: TRBJ1-2
v_gene: TRBV18
CDR3aa: CASSPWLDRGYTF

j_gene: TRBJ1-2
v_gene: TRBV5-5
CDR3aa: CASSYKTGRDNYGYTF

j_gene: TRBJ1-1
v_gene: TRBV28
CDR3aa: CASSSPGGKNTEAFF

j_gene: TRBJ1-4
v_gene: TRBV5-4
CDR3aa: CASSLSLGGGGMGKLFF

j_gene: TRBJ2-4
v_gene: TRBV2
CDR3aa: CASRGQVIAKNIQYF

j_gene: TRBJ2-6
v_gene: TRBV6-2/TRBV6-3
CDR3aa: CASSLRGQSYLGANVLTF

j_gene: TRBJ1-1
v_gene: TRBV29-1
CDR3aa: CSAEADTGEAFF

j_gene: TRBJ1-4
v_gene: TRBV7-9
CDR3aa: CASSLGLHEKLFF

j_gene: TRBJ1-4
v_gene: TRBV2
CDR3aa: CASTPLGSSNEKLFF

j_gene: TRBJ2-5
v_gene: TRBV7-9
CDR3aa: CASSSRTGETQYF

j_gene: TRBJ1-5
v_gene: TRBV11-3
CDR3aa: CASYEWGAENQPQHF

j_gene: TRBJ2-3
v_gene: TRBV7-6
CDR3aa: CASSPQLQGATPDTQYF

j_gene: TRBJ1-3
v_gene: TRBV19
CDR3aa: CASSIVGTGKNTIYF

j_gene: TRBJ2-7
v_gene: TRBV5-4
CDR3aa: CASSKGTPREQYF

j_gene: TRBJ2-5
v_gene: TRBV13
CDR3aa: CASSSWTGQETQYF

j_gene: TRBJ1-4
v_gene: TRBV7-8
CDR3aa: CASSLGPGFEKLFF

j_gene: TRBJ2-5
v_gene: TRBV6-6
CDR3aa: CASSQGAQETQYF

j_gene: TRBJ2-2
v_gene: TRBV5-5
CDR3aa: CASRPDTYTGELFF

j_gene: TRBJ1-4
v_gene: TRBV9
CDR3aa: CASSVGRGSVEKLFF

j_gene: TRBJ1-2
v_gene: TRBV3-1/TRBV3-2
CDR3aa: CASRRGDRDNYGYTF

j_gene: TRBJ1-1
v_gene: TRBV2
CDR3aa: CASNRQGNTEAFF

j_gene: TRBJ2-7
v_gene: TRBV19
CDR3aa: CASSISTPASGGYEQYF

j_gene: TRBJ1-1
v_gene: TRBV25-1
CDR3aa: CASSEQGALMNTEAFF

j_gene: TRBJ2-1
v_gene: TRBV7-2
CDR3aa: CASSLVAVLSNEQFF

j_gene: TRBJ2-1
v_gene: TRBV30
CDR3aa: CAGGSGASGGRPYNEQFF

j_gene: TRBJ1-6
v_gene: TRBV20-1
CDR3aa: CSARVGSPLHF

j_gene: TRBJ2-1
v_gene: TRBV18
CDR3aa: CASSPPGLAFNEQFF

j_gene: TRBJ1-5
v_gene: TRBV19
CDR3aa: CASTLWTGDYSNQPQHF

j_gene: TRBJ1-4
v_gene: TRBV6-5
CDR3aa: CASRTEPAGNEKLFF

j_gene: TRBJ1-1
v_gene: TRBV29-1
CDR3aa: CSVGQQGGAFF

j_gene: TRBJ2-7
v_gene: TRBV5-4
CDR3aa: CASSPGTVPYEQYF

j_gene: TRBJ2-1
v_gene: TRBV6-1
CDR3aa: CASSEVQRGGNEQFF

j_gene: TRBJ1-1
v_gene: TRBV2
CDR3aa: CASRMGNTEAFF

j_gene: TRBJ1-5
v_gene: TRBV7-9
CDR3aa: CASSLGNRDLRPQPQHF

j_gene: TRBJ1-1
v_gene: TRBV5-5
CDR3aa: CASSLDFLNTEAFF

j_gene: TRBJ2-2
v_gene: TRBV2
CDR3aa: CASSEPRGVPGELFF